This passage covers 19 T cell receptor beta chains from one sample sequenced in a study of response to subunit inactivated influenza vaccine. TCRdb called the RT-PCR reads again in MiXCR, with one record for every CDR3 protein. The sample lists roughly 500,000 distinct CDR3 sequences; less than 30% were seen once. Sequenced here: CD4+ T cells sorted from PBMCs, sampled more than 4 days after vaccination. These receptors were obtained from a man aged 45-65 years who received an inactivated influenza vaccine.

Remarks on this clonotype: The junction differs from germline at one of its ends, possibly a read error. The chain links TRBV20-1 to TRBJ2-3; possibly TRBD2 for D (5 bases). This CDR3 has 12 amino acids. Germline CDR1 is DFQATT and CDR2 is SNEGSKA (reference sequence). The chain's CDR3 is CSQGRGPDTKYF. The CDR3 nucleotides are TGCAGTCAAGGGAGAGGTCCAGATACGAAGTATTTT.

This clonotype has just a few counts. The CDR3 region is CASSSNSWGVGREQFF. CDR3 nucleotide sequence: TGTGCCAGCAGTTCCAATTCGTGGGGGGTCGGGCGTGAGCAGTTCTTC. This chain connects TRBV28 to TRBJ2-1, with a possible D match to TRBD2 (6 bases). Germline V gene lookup returns CDR1 MDHEN and CDR2 SYDVKM. Deletions cut 4 bases from V and 9 bases from J, with 22 bases between. The CDR3 loop spans 16 amino acids.

CDR3 bases: TGTGCCAGCAGCTTAACAGCGGCCGTGTACAATGAGCAGTTCTTC. It is translated as CASSLTAAVYNEQFF. The chain links TRBV7-2 to TRBJ2-1, with D tentatively TRBD2 (5 bases). The CDR3 contains 15 residues. The ends were cut back, 2 bases at V and 4 bases at J, with 12 bases in the middle. Germline V gives CDR1 SGHTA, CDR2 FQGNSA.

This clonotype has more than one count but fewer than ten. The DNA of the CDR3 is TGCAGCGTTGAAATGCGACTAGCGGGACAGGCTGAGCAGTTCTTC. It yields the protein CSVEMRLAGQAEQFF. V is TRBV29-1 and J is TRBJ2-1; TRBD2 aligns across 11 bases. Germline CDR1 is SQVTM and CDR2 is ANQGSEA. CDR3 length: 15 residues. After removal of 2 bases from V and 9 bases from J, the junction contained 9 bases not matched to a gene.

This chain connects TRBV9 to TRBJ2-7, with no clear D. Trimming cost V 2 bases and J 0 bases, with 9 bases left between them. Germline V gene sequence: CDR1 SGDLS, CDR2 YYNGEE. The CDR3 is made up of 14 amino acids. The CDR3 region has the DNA TGTGCCAGCAGCGTGTCTGGGGTCTCCTACGAGCAGTACTTC. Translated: CASSVSGVSYEQYF.

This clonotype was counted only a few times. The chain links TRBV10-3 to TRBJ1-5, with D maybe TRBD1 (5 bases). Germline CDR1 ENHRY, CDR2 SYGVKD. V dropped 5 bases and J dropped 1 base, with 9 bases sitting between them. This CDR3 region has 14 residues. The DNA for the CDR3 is TGTGCCATCAGTAGGGACCTGAGCAATCAGCCCCAGCATTTT. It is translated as CAISRDLSNQPQHF.

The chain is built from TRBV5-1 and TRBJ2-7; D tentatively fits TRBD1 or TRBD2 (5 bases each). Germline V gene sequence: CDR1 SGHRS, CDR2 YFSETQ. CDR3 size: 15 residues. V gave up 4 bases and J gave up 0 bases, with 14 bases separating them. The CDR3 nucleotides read TGCGCCAGCAGCCTCGGGACCCAAAGCTCCTACGAGCAGTACTTC. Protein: CASSLGTQSSYEQYF.

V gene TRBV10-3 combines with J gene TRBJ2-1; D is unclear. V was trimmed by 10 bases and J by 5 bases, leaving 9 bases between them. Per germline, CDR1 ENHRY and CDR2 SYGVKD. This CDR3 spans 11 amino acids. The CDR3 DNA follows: TGTGCCACCAACCGAGACAATGAGCAGTTCTTC. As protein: CATNRDNEQFF.

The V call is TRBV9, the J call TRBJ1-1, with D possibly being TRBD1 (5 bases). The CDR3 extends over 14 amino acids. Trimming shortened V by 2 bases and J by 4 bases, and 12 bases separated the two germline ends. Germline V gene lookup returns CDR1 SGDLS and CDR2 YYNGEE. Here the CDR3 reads CASSVGGWSTEAFF. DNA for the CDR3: TGTGCCAGCAGCGTTGGGGGTTGGAGCACTGAAGCTTTCTTT.

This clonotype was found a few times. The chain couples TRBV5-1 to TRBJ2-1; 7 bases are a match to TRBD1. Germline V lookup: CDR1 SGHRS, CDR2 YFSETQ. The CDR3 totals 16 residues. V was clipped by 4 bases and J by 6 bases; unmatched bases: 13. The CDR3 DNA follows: TGCGCCAGCAGCATCCAGACAGGGCCAGGGGGCAATGAGCAGTTCTTC. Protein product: CASSIQTGPGGNEQFF.

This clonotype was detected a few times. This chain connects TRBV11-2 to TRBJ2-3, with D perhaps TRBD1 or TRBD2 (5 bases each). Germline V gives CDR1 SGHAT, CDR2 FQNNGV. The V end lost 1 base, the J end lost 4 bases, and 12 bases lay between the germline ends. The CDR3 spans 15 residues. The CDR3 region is CASSLVLGDADTQYF. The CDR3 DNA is TGTGCCAGCAGCTTAGTGCTGGGGGATGCAGATACGCAGTATTTT.

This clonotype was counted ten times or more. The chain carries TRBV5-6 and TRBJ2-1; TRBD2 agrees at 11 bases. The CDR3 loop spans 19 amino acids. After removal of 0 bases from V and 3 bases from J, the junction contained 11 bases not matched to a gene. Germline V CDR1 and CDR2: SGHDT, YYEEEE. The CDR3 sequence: CASSLGASGGISGYNEQFF. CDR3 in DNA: TGTGCCAGCAGCTTGGGGGCTAGCGGGGGGATCTCCGGCTACAATGAGCAGTTCTTC.

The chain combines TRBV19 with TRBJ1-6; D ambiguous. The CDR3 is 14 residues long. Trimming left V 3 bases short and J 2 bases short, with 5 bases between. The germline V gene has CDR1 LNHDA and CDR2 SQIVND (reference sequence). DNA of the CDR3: TGTGCCAGTAGTATTGGTACCTATAATTCACCCCTCCACTTT. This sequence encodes CASSIGTYNSPLHF.

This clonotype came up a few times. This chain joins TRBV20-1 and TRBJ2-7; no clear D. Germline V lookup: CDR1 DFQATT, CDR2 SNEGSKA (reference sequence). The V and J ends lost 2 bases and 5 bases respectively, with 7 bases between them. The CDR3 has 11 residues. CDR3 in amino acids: CSARTDHEQYF. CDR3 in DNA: TGCAGTGCTAGAACGGACCACGAGCAGTACTTC.

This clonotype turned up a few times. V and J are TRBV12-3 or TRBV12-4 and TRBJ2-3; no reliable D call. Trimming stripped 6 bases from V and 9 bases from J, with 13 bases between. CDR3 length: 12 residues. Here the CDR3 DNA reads TGTGCCAGCAGACAGAATCAGGTGACGCAGTATTTT. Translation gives CASRQNQVTQYF.

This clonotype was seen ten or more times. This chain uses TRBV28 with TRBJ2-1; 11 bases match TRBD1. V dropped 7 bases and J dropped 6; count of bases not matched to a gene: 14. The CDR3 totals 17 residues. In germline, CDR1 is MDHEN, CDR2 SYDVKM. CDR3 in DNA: TGTGCCAGCAAAGACAGTTTAGGGGACAGGGGGGTCAATGAGCAGTTCTTC. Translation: CASKDSLGDRGVNEQFF. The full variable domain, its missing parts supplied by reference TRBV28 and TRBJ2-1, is DVKVTQSSRYLVKRTGEKVFLECVQDMDHENMFWYRQDPGLGLRLIYFSYDVKMKEKGDIPEGYSVSREKKERFSLILESASTNQTSMYLCASKDSLGDRGVNEQFFGPGTRLTVL.

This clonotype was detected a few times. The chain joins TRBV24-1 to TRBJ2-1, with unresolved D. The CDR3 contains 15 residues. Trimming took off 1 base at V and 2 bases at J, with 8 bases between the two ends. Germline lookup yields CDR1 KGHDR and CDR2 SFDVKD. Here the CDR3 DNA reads TGTGCCACCAGTGATTTTAACTATCCCTACAATGAGCAGTTCTTC. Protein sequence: CATSDFNYPYNEQFF.

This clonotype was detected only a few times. The CDR3 nucleotides read TGCGCCAGCAGCCGTGACAGAATCGAAAGACCCTACAATGAGCAGTTCTTC. This translates into CASSRDRIERPYNEQFF. The gene calls are TRBV5-1 and TRBJ2-1; maybe TRBD1 (5 bases). The CDR3 loop spans 17 amino acids. The ends were cut back, 4 bases at V and 2 bases at J, with 19 bases in the middle. The germline gives CDR1 SGHRS, CDR2 YFSETQ. The full variable domain, completed using reference TRBV5-1 and TRBJ2-1, is KAGVTQTPRYLIKTRGQQVTLSCSPISGHRSVSWYQQTPGQGLQFLFEYFSETQRNKGNFPGRFSGRQFSNSRSEMNVSTLELGDSALYLCASSRDRIERPYNEQFFGPGTRLTVL.

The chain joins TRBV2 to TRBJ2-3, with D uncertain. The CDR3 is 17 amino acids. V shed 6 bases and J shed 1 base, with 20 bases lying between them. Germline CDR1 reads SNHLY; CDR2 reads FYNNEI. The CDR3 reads CASRNPSGGGGTDTQYF. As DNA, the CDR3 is TGTGCCAGCAGGAACCCCTCCGGCGGTGGGGGCACAGATACGCAGTATTTT.